This T cell receptor (beta chain) emerged from a study of T cell repertoires in cytomegalovirus infection. Study overall: CMV epitopes used comprised recently identified HLA-C-restricted ones and well-studied HLA-B-restricted ones. It can be stated that public TCR beta signatures indicated CMV infection as well as a matching HLA type.

MiXCR, applied by TCRdb to the reads, yields one record per CDR3 protein. This table holds 900,000 to 950,000 distinct CDR3 sequences, about a third found once. Trimming took off 3 bases at V and 2 bases at J, with 8 bases between the two ends. Per germline, CDR1 MGHRA and CDR2 YSYEKL. There are 14 residues in the CDR3. This clonotype was recorded a few times. Its target is not known. The rearrangement joins TRBV4-1 to TRBJ2-1; D not resolved. Here the sequenced sample was cultured CD8+ T cells from PBMCs, taken from culture after CMV antigen stimulation. The receptor's source is a human donor in good health (CMV status not recorded). Some clones in this sample may be carry-over from other donors' samples. The CDR3 nucleotides read TGCGCCAGCAGCCAGTTGATTACCTACAATGAGCAGTTCTTC. Residues: CASSQLITYNEQFF.